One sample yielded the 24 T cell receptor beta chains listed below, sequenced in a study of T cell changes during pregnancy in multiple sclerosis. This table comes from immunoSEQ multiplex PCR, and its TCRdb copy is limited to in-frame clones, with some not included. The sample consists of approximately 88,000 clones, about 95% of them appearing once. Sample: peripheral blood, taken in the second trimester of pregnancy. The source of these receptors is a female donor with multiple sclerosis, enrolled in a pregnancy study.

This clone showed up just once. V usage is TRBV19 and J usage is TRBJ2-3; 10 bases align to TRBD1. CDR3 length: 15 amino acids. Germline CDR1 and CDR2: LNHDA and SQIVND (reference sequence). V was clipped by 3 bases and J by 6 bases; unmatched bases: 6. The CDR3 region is CASSMTGGYMDTQYF. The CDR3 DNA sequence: TGTGCCAGTAGTATGACAGGGGGCTATATGGATACGCAGTATTTT.

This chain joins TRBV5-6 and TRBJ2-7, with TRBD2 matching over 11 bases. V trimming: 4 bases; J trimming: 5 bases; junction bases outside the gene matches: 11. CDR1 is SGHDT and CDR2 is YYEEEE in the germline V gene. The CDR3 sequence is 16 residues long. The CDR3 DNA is TGTGCCAGCAGCCCTCTACAAACTAGCGGGAGCCACGAGCAGTACTTC. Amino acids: CASSPLQTSGSHEQYF.

CDR3 in DNA: TGCGCCAGCAGTTCGACAGCCAGGGGACTAGCGGGGACGGGTAATTTGGAGCAGTTCTTC. Protein: CASSSTARGLAGTGNLEQFF. V usage is TRBV10-2 and J usage is TRBJ2-1; 13 bases align to TRBD2. The CDR3 has 20 amino acids. The J segment lost 10 bases and the V segment lost 5 bases, leaving 23 bases of the junction unmatched. Germline V gene data show CDR1 as WSHSY and CDR2 as SAAADI.

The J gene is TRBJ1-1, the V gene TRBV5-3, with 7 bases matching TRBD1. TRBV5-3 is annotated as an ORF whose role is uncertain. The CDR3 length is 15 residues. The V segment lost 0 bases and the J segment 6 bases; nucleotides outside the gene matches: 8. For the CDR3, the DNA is TGTGCCAGAAGCTTGGCGCAGGGGGTTATCCCTGAAGCTTTCTTT. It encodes CARSLAQGVIPEAFF.

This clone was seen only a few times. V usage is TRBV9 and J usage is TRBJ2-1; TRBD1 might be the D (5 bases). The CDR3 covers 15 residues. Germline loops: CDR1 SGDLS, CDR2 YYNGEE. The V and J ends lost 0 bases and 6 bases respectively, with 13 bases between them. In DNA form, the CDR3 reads TGTGCCAGCAGCGTAGAAGCCAGGGTCCTCAATGAGCAGTTCTTC. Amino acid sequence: CASSVEARVLNEQFF.

The CDR3 sequence is CASSLNMQTGTGNTIYF. The CDR3 DNA reads TGCGCCAGCAGCCTAAACATGCAGACAGGGACTGGAAACACCATATATTTT. This chain links TRBV5-1 with TRBJ1-3, with 7 bases that match TRBD1. Per the germline V gene, CDR1 is SGHRS and CDR2 is YFSETQ. The CDR3 extends over 17 amino acids. The trim removed 4 bases at V and 2 bases at J, leaving 12 bases unmatched.

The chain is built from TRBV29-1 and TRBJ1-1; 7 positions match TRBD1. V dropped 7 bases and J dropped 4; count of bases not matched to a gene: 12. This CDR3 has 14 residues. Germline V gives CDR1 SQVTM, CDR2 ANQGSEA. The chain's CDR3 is CSGETTGIGTEAFF. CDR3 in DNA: TGCAGCGGAGAAACGACAGGGATAGGCACTGAAGCTTTCTTT.

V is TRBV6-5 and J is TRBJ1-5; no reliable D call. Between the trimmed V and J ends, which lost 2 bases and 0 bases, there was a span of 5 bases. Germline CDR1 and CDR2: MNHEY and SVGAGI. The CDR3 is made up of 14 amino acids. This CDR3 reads CASSYVNSNQPQHF. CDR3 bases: TGTGCCAGCAGTTACGTAAATAGCAATCAGCCCCAGCATTTT.

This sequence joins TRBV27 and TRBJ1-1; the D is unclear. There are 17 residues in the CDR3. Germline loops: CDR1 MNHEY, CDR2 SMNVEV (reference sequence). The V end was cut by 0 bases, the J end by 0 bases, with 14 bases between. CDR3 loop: CASSLSLRRSLNTEAFF. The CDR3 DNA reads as TGTGCCAGCAGTTTATCACTTCGAAGATCGTTGAACACTGAAGCTTTCTTT.

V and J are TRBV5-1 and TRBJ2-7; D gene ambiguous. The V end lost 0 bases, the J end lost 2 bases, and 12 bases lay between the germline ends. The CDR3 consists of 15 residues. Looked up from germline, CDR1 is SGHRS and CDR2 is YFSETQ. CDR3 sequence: CASSLADLKPYEQYF. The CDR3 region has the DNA TGCGCCAGCAGCTTGGCTGACTTAAAACCCTACGAGCAGTACTTC.

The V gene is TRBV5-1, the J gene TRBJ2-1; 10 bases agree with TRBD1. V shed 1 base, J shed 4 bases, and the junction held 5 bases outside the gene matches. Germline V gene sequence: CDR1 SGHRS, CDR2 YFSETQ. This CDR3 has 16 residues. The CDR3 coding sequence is TGCGCCAGCAGCTTGCAAGGACAGGGGGTGTACAATGAGCAGTTCTTC. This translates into CASSLQGQGVYNEQFF.

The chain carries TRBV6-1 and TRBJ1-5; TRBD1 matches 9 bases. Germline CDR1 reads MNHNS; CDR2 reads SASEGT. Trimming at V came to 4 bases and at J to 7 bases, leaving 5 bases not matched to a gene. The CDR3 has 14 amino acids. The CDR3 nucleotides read TGTGCCAGCAGTGGACAGGGGGAAAGCCAGCCCCAGCATTTT. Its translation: CASSGQGESQPQHF.

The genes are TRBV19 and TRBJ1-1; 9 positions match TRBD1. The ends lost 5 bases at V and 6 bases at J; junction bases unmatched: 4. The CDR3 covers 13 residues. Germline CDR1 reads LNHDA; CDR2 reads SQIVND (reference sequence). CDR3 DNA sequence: TGTGCCAGTAGTGTGACAGGGGGGGCTGAAGCTTTCTTT. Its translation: CASSVTGGAEAFF.

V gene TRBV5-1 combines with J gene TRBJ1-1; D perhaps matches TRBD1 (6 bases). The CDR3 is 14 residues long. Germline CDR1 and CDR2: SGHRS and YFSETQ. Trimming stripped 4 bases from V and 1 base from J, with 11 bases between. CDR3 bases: TGCGCCAGCAGCCCGGAACAGGGGAACACTGAAGCTTTCTTT. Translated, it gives CASSPEQGNTEAFF.

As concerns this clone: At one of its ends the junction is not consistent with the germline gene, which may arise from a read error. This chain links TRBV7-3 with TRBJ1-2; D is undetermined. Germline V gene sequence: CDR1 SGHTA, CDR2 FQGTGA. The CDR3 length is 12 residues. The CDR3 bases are TGTGCCAGCAGCCCAGTCTCCCCTCTTTTCTTCTTC. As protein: CASSPVSPLFFF.

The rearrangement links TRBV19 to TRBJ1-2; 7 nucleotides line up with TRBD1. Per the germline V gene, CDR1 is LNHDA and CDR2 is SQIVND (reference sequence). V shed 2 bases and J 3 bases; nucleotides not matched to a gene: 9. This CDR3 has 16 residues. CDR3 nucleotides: TGTGCCAGTAGTATACCCCGGACAGGTTATTACTATGGCTACACCTTC. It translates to CASSIPRTGYYYGYTF.

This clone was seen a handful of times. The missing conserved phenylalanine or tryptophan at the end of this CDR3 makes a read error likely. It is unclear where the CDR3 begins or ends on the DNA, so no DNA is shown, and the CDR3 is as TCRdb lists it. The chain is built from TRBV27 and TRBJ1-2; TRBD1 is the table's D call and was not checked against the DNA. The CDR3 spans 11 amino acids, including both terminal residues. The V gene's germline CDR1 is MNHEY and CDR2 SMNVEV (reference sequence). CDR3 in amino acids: CASSSPRDRVC.

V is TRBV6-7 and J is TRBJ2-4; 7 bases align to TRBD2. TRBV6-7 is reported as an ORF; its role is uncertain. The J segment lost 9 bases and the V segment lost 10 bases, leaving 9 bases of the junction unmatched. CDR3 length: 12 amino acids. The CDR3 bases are TGTGCCACTGCGGGAGACGGCGGCATTCAGTACTTC. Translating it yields CATAGDGGIQYF.

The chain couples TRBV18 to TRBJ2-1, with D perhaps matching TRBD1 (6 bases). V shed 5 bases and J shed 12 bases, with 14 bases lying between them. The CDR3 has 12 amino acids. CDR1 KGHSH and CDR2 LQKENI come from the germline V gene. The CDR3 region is CASSAGEDRQFF. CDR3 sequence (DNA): TGTGCCAGCTCAGCAGGTGAGGACAGGCAGTTCTTC. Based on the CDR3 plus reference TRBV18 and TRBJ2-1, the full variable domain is NAGVMQNPRHLVRRRGQEARLRCSPMKGHSHVYWYRQLPEEGLKFMVYLQKENIIDESGMPKERFSAEFPKEGPSILRIQQVVRGDSAAYFCASSAGEDRQFFGPGTRLTVL.

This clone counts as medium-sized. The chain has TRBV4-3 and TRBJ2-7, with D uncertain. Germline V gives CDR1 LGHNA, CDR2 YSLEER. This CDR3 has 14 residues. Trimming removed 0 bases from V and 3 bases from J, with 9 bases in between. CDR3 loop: CASSQDRSNYEQYF. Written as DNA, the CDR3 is TGCGCCAGCAGCCAAGACAGATCGAACTACGAGCAGTACTTC.

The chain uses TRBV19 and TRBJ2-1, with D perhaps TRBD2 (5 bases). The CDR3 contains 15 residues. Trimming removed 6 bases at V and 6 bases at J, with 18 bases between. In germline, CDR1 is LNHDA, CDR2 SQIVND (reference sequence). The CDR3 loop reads CASRHLEERPNEQFF. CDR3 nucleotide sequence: TGTGCCAGTAGGCACCTAGAGGAGCGGCCCAATGAGCAGTTCTTC. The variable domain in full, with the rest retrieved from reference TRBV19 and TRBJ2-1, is DGGITQSPKYLFRKEGQNVTLSCEQNLNHDAMYWYRQDPGQGLRLIYYSQIVNDFQKGDIAEGYSVSREKKESFPLTVTSAQKNPTAFYLCASRHLEERPNEQFFGPGTRLTVL.

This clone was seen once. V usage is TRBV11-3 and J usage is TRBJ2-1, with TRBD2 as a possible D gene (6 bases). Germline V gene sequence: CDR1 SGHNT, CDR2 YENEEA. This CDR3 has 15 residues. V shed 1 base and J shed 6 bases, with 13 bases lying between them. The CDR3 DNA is TGTGCCAGCAGCTTAGGGGTAACTAGCACCAATGAGCAGTTCTTC. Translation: CASSLGVTSTNEQFF.

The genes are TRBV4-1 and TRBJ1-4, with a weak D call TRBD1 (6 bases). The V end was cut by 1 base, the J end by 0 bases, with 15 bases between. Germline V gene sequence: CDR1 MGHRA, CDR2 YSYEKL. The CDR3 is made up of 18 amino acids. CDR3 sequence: CASSQVGPGGPTNEKLFF. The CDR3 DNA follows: TGCGCCAGCAGCCAAGTCGGGCCTGGGGGCCCAACTAATGAAAAACTGTTTTTT.

The CDR3 reads CSSKPLNEQFF. The DNA for the CDR3 is TGCAGTTCGAAGCCCCTCAATGAGCAGTTCTTC. This chain links TRBV20-1 with TRBJ2-1; unclear D gene. Germline lookup yields CDR1 DFQATT and CDR2 SNEGSKA (reference sequence). With 8 bases removed from V and 6 bases from J, the gap between germline ends came to 11 bases. The CDR3 is 11 residues long.